The clone carrying this T cell receptor beta chain has a handful of counts. This specimen comes from a study of cytomegalovirus exposure and HLA in healthy donors. The protocol was immunoSEQ multiplex PCR, while the TCRdb copy is restricted to in-frame clones and leaves out a portion. The table has tens of thousands of clones, 80% to 90% seen once. The CDR3 runs to 14 residues. CDR1 and CDR2 (germline): KGHSH, LQKENI. V lost 3 bases and J 7 bases, leaving 16 bases between the germline ends. This receptor was identified in a woman in her 30s in good health and CMV-seronegative. Sequenced sample: PBMCs. The rearrangement uses TRBV18 and TRBJ2-7; no definite D call. The CDR3 nucleotides read TGTGCCAGCTCACCGATCACCGGGTTTGGAGAGCAGTACTTC. Translating gives CASSPITGFGEQYF.